This note documents a single T cell receptor (beta chain) sequence. Its antigen is as yet unknown. Both 60 Vbeta primers and 13 Jbeta primers went into the PCR. Using immunoSEQ multiplex PCR, the repertoire was profiled, and TCRdb retains in-frame clones only, with some absent. The data show 85,000 to 120,000 clones, roughly 60% seen once. CDR3 length equals 16 residues. Trimming cost V 4 bases and J 5 bases; bases outside gene matches: 10. Germline CDR1 and CDR2: SGHTS and YDEGEE. The sample comes from a study of cytomegalovirus exposure and HLA in healthy donors. Study-wide results and limits: Most CMV-associated TCR beta chains appeared HLA-restricted in a later analysis. It was reported that TCR beta sequences correctly inferred the HLA-A and HLA-B alleles for most subjects. A missense DCLRE1C variant was associated with V- and J-gene trimming of TCR beta chains in a later analysis, and an independent cohort replicated the association.

Sequencing used PBMCs. This TCR was recovered from a human donor in good health. This rearrangement joins TRBV5-8 to TRBJ1-1, with TRBD1 identical over 11 bases. This CDR3 is CASSPGQGALQTEAFF. Here the CDR3 DNA reads TGTGCCAGCAGCCCTGGACAGGGGGCTCTTCAGACTGAAGCTTTCTTT.